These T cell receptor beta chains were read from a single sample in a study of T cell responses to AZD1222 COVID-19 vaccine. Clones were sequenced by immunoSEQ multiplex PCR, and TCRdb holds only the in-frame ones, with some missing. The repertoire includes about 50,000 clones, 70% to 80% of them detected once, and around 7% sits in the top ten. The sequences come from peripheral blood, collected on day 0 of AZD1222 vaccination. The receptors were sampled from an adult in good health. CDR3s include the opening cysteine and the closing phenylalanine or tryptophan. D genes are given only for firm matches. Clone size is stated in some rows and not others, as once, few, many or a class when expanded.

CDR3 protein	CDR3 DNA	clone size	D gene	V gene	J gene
CASTKEIQSGANVLTF	TGTGCCAGCACCAAGGAGATACAGTCTGGGGCCAACGTCCTGACTTTC	few	NA	TRBV27	TRBJ2-6
CASSAQVSSYNEQFF	TGTGCCAGCAGTGCACAGGTAAGCTCCTACAATGAGCAGTTCTTC	NA	NA	TRBV9	TRBJ2-1
CASNNERDYGYTF	TGTGCCAGCAATAACGAGCGGGACTATGGCTACACCTTC	NA	NA	TRBV12-3/TRBV12-4	TRBJ1-2
CASSPLGHYTSSGNTIYF	TGTGCCAGCAGCCCCCTAGGGCACTACACGAGCTCTGGAAACACCATATATTTT	NA	NA	TRBV13	TRBJ1-3
CASNNRGTGNQPQHF	TGTGCCAGCAATAACAGGGGCACTGGGAATCAGCCCCAGCATTTT	NA	TRBD1	TRBV2	TRBJ1-5
CASSIDRDGFGGYTF	TGTGCCAGCAGCATAGACCGGGACGGTTTCGGAGGCTACACCTTC	NA	NA	TRBV5-4	TRBJ1-2
CASRPGQGYEKLFF	TGTGCCAGCAGGCCGGGACAGGGGTACGAAAAACTGTTTTTT	NA	TRBD1	TRBV28	TRBJ1-4
CASSIGGAMAQPQHF	TGTGCCAGTAGTATCGGGGGGGCGATGGCTCAGCCCCAGCATTTT	NA	NA	TRBV19	TRBJ1-5
CASSLMGYTEAFF	TGTGCCAGCAGTTTAATGGGATACACTGAAGCTTTCTTT	NA	NA	TRBV27	TRBJ1-1
CASSDGGREKLFF	TGTGCCAGTAGTGATGGGGGTCGTGAAAAACTGTTTTTT	NA	NA	TRBV19	TRBJ1-4
CASSLKGTEIYEQYF	TGTGCCAGCAGCTTGAAGGGGACAGAGATCTACGAGCAGTACTTC	once	TRBD1	TRBV5-4	TRBJ2-7
CASSSTDRVGANTGELFF	TGTGCCAGCAGCTCCACCGACAGGGTGGGAGCGAACACCGGGGAGCTGTTTTTT	NA	TRBD1	TRBV7-7	TRBJ2-2
CASSYSRVGGQPQHF	TGTGCCAGCAGTTACTCGAGGGTGGGGGGGCAGCCCCAGCATTTT	NA	NA	TRBV6-5	TRBJ1-5
CASTKNNYGYTF	TGTGCCAGCACCAAAAATAACTATGGCTACACCTTC	NA	NA	TRBV12-3/TRBV12-4	TRBJ1-2
CASRTSGSAYEQYF	TGTGCCAGCAGAACTAGCGGGAGCGCTTACGAGCAGTACTTC	NA	TRBD2	TRBV6-5	TRBJ2-7
CAGGAYNEQFF	TGTGCCGGGGGGGCTTACAATGAGCAGTTCTTC	NA	NA	TRBV7-9	TRBJ2-1
CASSLMNTEAFF	TGTGCCAGCAGCCTCATGAACACTGAAGCTTTCTTT	NA	NA	TRBV3-1/TRBV3-2	TRBJ1-1
CASRDIQSTGELFF	TGTGCCAGCAGGGATATACAGAGCACCGGGGAGCTGTTTTTT	medium-sized	NA	TRBV2	TRBJ2-2
CASSLGGGNQPQHF	TGTGCCAGCAGTTTGGGAGGGGGCAATCAGCCCCAGCATTTT	NA	NA	TRBV6-5	TRBJ1-5
CASSQEGVPSGTQYF	TGCGCCAGCAGCCAAGAAGGGGTACCTTCGGGGACCCAGTACTTC	NA	NA	TRBV4-1	TRBJ2-5
CASKDRGNEKLFF	TGTGCCAGCAAAGACAGGGGGAATGAAAAACTGTTTTTT	NA	TRBD1	TRBV6-5	TRBJ1-4
CASSQGGQGRGGELFF	TGTGCCAGCAGCCAAGGGGGGCAAGGAAGGGGCGGGGAGCTGTTTTTT	NA	NA	TRBV3-1/TRBV3-2	TRBJ2-2
CASSQFGPNYNSPLHF	TGCGCCAGCAGCCAATTTGGACCCAACTATAATTCACCCCTCCACTTT	NA	NA	TRBV5-1	TRBJ1-6
CASAGGAGVGNQPQHF	TGTGCCAGTGCCGGAGGGGCAGGGGTGGGCAATCAGCCCCAGCATTTT	NA	NA	TRBV19	TRBJ1-5
CASSLRQGAGETQYF	TGTGCCAGCAGCCTACGCCAGGGGGCAGGGGAGACCCAGTACTTC	NA	TRBD1	TRBV7-7	TRBJ2-5
CASSELMLGRNYGYTF	TGTGCCAGCAGTGAACTCATGCTGGGCCGCAACTATGGCTACACCTTC	NA	NA	TRBV6-1	TRBJ1-2
CASKGYNSPLHF	TGTGCCAGTAAGGGGTATAATTCACCCCTCCACTTT	NA	NA	TRBV19	TRBJ1-6
CASSQDPLQGWNQPQHF	TGCGCCAGCAGCCAAGACCCCCTACAGGGTTGGAATCAGCCCCAGCATTTT	NA	NA	TRBV4-1	TRBJ1-5
CASSGQRPMNTEAFF	TGTGCCAGCTCCGGACAGAGGCCCATGAACACTGAAGCTTTCTTT	NA	NA	TRBV6-5	TRBJ1-1
CASSIDSGSTDTQYF	TGTGCCAGTAGTATAGACAGCGGGAGCACAGATACGCAGTATTTT	NA	NA	TRBV19	TRBJ2-3
CASSVHLGQPQHF	TGTGCCAGCAGTGTACACCTCGGCCAGCCCCAGCATTTT	NA	NA	TRBV6-4	TRBJ1-5
CASSLSTSGYNEQFF	TGTGCCAGCAGCTTAAGTACTAGCGGCTACAATGAGCAGTTCTTC	NA	TRBD2	TRBV7-2	TRBJ2-1
CASSSARETQYF	TGCGCCAGCAGCTCTGCTCGAGAGACCCAGTACTTC	few	NA	TRBV5-1	TRBJ2-5
CASTAGQGVYGYTF	TGTGCCAGCACCGCGGGACAGGGGGTTTATGGCTACACCTTC	NA	TRBD1	TRBV2	TRBJ1-2
CASSLVEGSGNTIYF	TGTGCCAGCAGCTTAGTAGAAGGATCTGGAAACACCATATATTTT	NA	NA	TRBV7-2	TRBJ1-3
CASRGLGGDEQFF	TGCGCCAGCAGGGGACTGGGTGGCGATGAGCAGTTCTTC	NA	NA	TRBV5-1	TRBJ2-1
CASSLRTSSGTTYEQYF	TGTGCCAGCAGCTTACGGACCAGTAGCGGGACGACTTACGAGCAGTACTTC	NA	TRBD2	TRBV7-2	TRBJ2-7
CASSTPGTFWGYTF	TGTGCCAGCAGCACCCCAGGGACGTTTTGGGGCTACACCTTC	NA	NA	TRBV5-4	TRBJ1-2
CASIRSGSETQYF	TGTGCCAGCATCCGGAGCGGGAGTGAGACCCAGTACTTC	NA	TRBD2	TRBV3-1/TRBV3-2	TRBJ2-5
CASSHSQGGFYNEQFF	TGTGCCAGCAGCCACAGCCAAGGGGGCTTTTACAATGAGCAGTTCTTC	NA	TRBD1	TRBV7-9	TRBJ2-1
CSVQQYTDTQYF	TGCAGCGTTCAACAGTACACAGATACGCAGTATTTT	few	NA	TRBV29-1	TRBJ2-3
CASSGQGAHTEAFF	TGCGCCAGCAGCGGACAGGGGGCGCACACTGAAGCTTTCTTT	once	TRBD1	TRBV5-1	TRBJ1-1
CASSLGTSGSNEQFF	TGTGCCAGCAGCTTAGGGACTAGCGGGAGCAATGAGCAGTTCTTC	NA	TRBD2	TRBV7-9	TRBJ2-1
CASSTRPGLSYEQYF	TGTGCCAGCAGTACCCGGCCAGGGCTCTCCTACGAGCAGTACTTC	few	NA	TRBV27	TRBJ2-7
CASSHQTGSNEKLFF	TGTGCCAGCAGCCATCAGACAGGGAGCAATGAAAAACTGTTTTTT	NA	TRBD1	TRBV5-4	TRBJ1-4
CASSLGQQIGGYTF	TGTGCCAGCAGCTTAGGTCAGCAGATAGGAGGCTACACCTTC	NA	NA	TRBV7-8	TRBJ1-2
CSGQAATDTQYF	TGCAGCGGACAAGCGGCCACAGATACGCAGTATTTT	NA	NA	TRBV29-1	TRBJ2-3
CASSIDRVSVNEQFF	TGTGCCAGCAGCATAGACAGGGTATCTGTTAATGAGCAGTTCTTC	NA	TRBD1	TRBV3-1/TRBV3-2	TRBJ2-1
CASSPKFGGLMGAFF	TGTGCCAGCAGTCCAAAATTCGGGGGTTTGATGGGAGCTTTCTTT	NA	NA	TRBV7-2	TRBJ1-1
CASSPSVANEQFF	TGTGCCAGCAGCCCCAGCGTCGCCAATGAGCAGTTCTTC	NA	NA	TRBV11-2	TRBJ2-1
CASSFYYRDRGNEQFF	TGTGCCAGCAGTTTTTACTACCGGGACAGGGGAAATGAGCAGTTCTTC	NA	TRBD1	TRBV28	TRBJ2-1